The 14 T cell receptor beta chains in this list originate from one sample, sequenced in a study of T cell responses to AZD1222 COVID-19 vaccine. Some clones are missing from TCRdb's copy, which holds only in-frame ones; the method was immunoSEQ multiplex PCR. The sample lists roughly 130,000 clones, over 85% occurring once. The sample here was peripheral blood, taken on day 0 of AZD1222 vaccination. The receptor set was obtained from an adult in good health.

The chain links TRBV11-3 to TRBJ2-1; TRBD2 agrees at 9 bases. This CDR3 has 17 amino acids. Germline V gene lookup returns CDR1 SGHNT and CDR2 YENEEA. J was trimmed by 5 bases and V by 1 base; bases with no gene match: 9. The CDR3: CASSLARSGRLNNEQFF. DNA of the CDR3: TGTGCCAGCAGCTTAGCCCGTAGCGGGAGATTGAACAATGAGCAGTTCTTC.

The genes are TRBV9 and TRBJ2-2, with 8 bases that match TRBD2. The V gene end was trimmed by 0 bases and the J gene end by 7 bases; junction bases not matched to a gene: 5. Germline lookup yields CDR1 SGDLS and CDR2 YYNGEE. The CDR3 length is 15 residues. The CDR3 DNA follows: TGTGCCAGCAGCGTAGAGGCGGGAGGAGGCGGGGAGCTGTTTTTT. Amino acid sequence: CASSVEAGGGGELFF.

This chain joins TRBV6-1 and TRBJ1-5; D unresolved. Looked up from germline, CDR1 is MNHNS and CDR2 is SASEGT. Trimming took off 2 bases at V and 6 bases at J, with 17 bases between the two ends. The CDR3 length is 16 residues. The CDR3 protein is CASSESPDAPGQPQHF. CDR3 in DNA: TGTGCCAGCAGTGAATCCCCCGACGCCCCTGGTCAGCCCCAGCATTTT.

This chain connects TRBV4-3 to TRBJ2-1; D not resolved. V was clipped by 5 bases and J by 0 bases, with 11 bases between them. Germline-derived CDR1 and CDR2 are LGHNA and YSLEER. This CDR3 region has 15 residues. The CDR3 region is CASSSPGPSYNEQFF. In DNA, the CDR3 is TGCGCCAGCAGCTCCCCGGGCCCCTCCTACAATGAGCAGTTCTTC.

The gene calls are TRBV19 and TRBJ1-3; no firm D call. Germline CDR1 and CDR2: LNHDA and SQIVND (reference sequence). Trimming took off 7 bases at V and 0 bases at J, with 19 bases between the two ends. CDR3 length equals 17 residues. The CDR3 loop reads CASTTLRTESSGNTIYF. Here the CDR3 DNA reads TGTGCCAGTACTACTCTCCGGACGGAGAGCTCTGGAAACACCATATATTTT.

V is TRBV12-3 or TRBV12-4 and J is TRBJ1-1; D gene ambiguous. The ends were cut back, 6 bases at V and 1 base at J, with 9 bases in the middle. This CDR3 contains 13 residues. The CDR3 DNA follows: TGTGCCAGCAGCGACATCCGGAACACTGAAGCTTTCTTT. Translated: CASSDIRNTEAFF.

This sequence joins TRBV5-1 and TRBJ2-5, with D perhaps matching TRBD1 or TRBD2 (5 bases each). Germline-derived CDR1 and CDR2 are SGHRS and YFSETQ. This CDR3 has 14 residues. V was pared by 3 bases and J by 1 base, with 10 bases between. The CDR3 is CASSWAGTQETQYF. The CDR3 DNA reads TGCGCCAGCAGCTGGGCCGGGACCCAAGAGACCCAGTACTTC.

J is TRBJ2-1 and V is TRBV7-3; 14 bases line up with TRBD2. J gave up 7 bases and V 4 bases, and 9 bases lay outside the gene matches. Looked up from germline, CDR1 is SGHTA and CDR2 is FQGTGA. This CDR3 comprises 17 residues. DNA for the CDR3: TGTGCCAGCAGCTCCCGACTAGCGGGAGGGCCATTGAATGAGCAGTTCTTC. It specifies CASSSRLAGGPLNEQFF.

This chain links TRBV6-6 with TRBJ1-2; TRBD1 might be the D (6 bases). CDR1 MNHNY and CDR2 SVGAGI come from the germline V gene (reference sequence). CDR3 size: 14 residues. V shed 5 bases and J shed 4 bases, with 14 bases lying between them. CDR3 amino acids: CASSPKGGGYGYTF. CDR3 DNA: TGTGCCAGCAGTCCTAAGGGGGGCGGCTATGGCTACACCTTC.

This clone was detected only a few times. V usage is TRBV28 and J usage is TRBJ2-4; D unclear. Germline V CDR1 and CDR2: MDHEN, SYDVKM. The CDR3 is 13 amino acids. Trimming took 5 bases from V and 6 from J, leaving 11 bases between them. The CDR3 protein is CASSPPSLNIQYF. CDR3 bases: TGTGCCAGCAGTCCCCCCTCACTAAACATTCAGTACTTC.

V gene TRBV11-3 combines with J gene TRBJ2-5, with TRBD1 identical over 7 bases. The germline gives CDR1 SGHNT, CDR2 YENEEA. The V gene end was trimmed by 5 bases and the J gene end by 7 bases; junction bases not matched to a gene: 7. The CDR3 is 13 amino acids. The CDR3 bases are TGTGCCAGCAGCCCTAAGACAGGGAGGACCCAGTACTTC. It encodes CASSPKTGRTQYF.

This chain connects TRBV4-2 to TRBJ2-1; 7 positions agree with TRBD1. This CDR3 contains 14 residues. Per the germline V gene, CDR1 is LGHNA and CDR2 is YNFKEQ. The J segment lost 5 bases and the V segment lost 2 bases, leaving 3 bases of the junction unmatched. CDR3 residues: CASSQPGTDNEQFF. The CDR3 DNA sequence: TGTGCCAGCAGCCAACCCGGGACAGACAATGAGCAGTTCTTC.

The chain is built from TRBV6-2 or TRBV6-3 and TRBJ2-2; 7 bases agree with TRBD1. The junction had 8 bases not matched to a gene; V was cut back by 2 bases and J by 5 bases. Per the germline V gene, CDR1 is MNHEY and CDR2 is SVGEGT. This CDR3 has 16 amino acids. For the CDR3, the DNA is TGTGCCAGCAGTTACCAAGGGACAGTAGGGACCGGGGAGCTGTTTTTT. Its protein is CASSYQGTVGTGELFF.

The chain is built from TRBV6-2 or TRBV6-3 and TRBJ1-5, with 7 bases fitting TRBD1. The junction had 10 bases not matched to a gene; V was cut back by 2 bases and J by 0 bases. The CDR3 runs 18 residues. Germline CDR1 is MNHEY and CDR2 is SVGEGT. Written as DNA, the CDR3 is TGTGCCAGCAGTTACGAACCGGGACAGCCCTATAGCAATCAGCCCCAGCATTTT. As protein: CASSYEPGQPYSNQPQHF.